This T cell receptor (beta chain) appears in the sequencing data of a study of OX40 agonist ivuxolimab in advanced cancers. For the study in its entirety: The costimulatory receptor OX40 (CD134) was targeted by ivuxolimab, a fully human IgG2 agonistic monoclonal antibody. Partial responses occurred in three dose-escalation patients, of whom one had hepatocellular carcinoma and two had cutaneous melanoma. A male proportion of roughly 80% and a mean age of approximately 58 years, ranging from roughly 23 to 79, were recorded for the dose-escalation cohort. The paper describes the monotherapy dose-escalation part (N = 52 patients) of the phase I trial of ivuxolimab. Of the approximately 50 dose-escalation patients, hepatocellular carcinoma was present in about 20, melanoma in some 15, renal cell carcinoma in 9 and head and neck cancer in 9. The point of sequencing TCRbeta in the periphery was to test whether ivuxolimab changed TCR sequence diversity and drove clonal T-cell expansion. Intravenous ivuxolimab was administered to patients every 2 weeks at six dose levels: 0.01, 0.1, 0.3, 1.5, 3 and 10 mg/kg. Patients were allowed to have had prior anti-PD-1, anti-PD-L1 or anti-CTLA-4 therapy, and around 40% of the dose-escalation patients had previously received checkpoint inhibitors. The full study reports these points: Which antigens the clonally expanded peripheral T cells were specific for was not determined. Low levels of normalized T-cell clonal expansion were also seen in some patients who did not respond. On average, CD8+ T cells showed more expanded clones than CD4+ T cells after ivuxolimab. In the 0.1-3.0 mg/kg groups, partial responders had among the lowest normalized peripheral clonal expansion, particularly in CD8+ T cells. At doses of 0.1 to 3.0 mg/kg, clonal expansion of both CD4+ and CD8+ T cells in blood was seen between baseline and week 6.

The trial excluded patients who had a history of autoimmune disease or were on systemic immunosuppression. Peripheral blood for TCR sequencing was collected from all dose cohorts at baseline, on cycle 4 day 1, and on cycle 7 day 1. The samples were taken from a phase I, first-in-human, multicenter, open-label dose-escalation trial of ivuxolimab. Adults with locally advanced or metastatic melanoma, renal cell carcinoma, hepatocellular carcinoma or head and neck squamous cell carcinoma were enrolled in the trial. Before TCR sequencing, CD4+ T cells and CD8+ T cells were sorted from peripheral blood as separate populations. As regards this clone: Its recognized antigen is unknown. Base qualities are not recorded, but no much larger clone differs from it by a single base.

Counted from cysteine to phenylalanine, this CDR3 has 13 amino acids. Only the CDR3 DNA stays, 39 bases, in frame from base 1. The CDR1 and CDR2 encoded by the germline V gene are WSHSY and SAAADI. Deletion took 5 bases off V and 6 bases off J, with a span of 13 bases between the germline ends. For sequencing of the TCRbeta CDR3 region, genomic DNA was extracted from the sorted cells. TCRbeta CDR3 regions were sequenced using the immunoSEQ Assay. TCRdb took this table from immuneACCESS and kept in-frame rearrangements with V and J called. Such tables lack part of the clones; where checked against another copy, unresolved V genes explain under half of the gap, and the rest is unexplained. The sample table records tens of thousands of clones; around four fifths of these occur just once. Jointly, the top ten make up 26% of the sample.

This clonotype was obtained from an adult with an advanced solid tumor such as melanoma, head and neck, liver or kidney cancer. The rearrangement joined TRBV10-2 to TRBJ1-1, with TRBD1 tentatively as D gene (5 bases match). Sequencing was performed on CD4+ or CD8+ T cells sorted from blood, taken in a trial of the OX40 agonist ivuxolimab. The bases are TGCGCCAGCAGTTATACGGGGGGGGCTGAAGCTTTCTTT. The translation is CASSYTGGAEAFF.